This T cell receptor beta chain was identified during a study of T cells in Graves' hyperthyroidism and ophthalmopathy. Background on the study: Initial diagnosis, before any treatment, was when peripheral blood was collected.

The CDR3 contains 15 residues. Germline V gene data show CDR1 as SQVTM and CDR2 as ANQGSEA. Losses at the gene ends were 6 bases for V and 5 bases for J; bases not matched to a gene: 14. From RNA transcripts, TCR beta CDR3 regions were amplified. HTBI primers were employed in a first-round RT-PCR of the TCR CDR3. TCRdb ran MiXCR on the multiplex PCR reads and lists one entry per CDR3 protein. Of under 350,000 distinct CDR3 sequences in the sample, 18% were seen once. The TCR comes from a woman between 45 and 65 years old with Graves' hyperthyroidism. The chain combines TRBV29-1 with TRBJ2-5, with TRBD2 matching 8 bases. Sequencing used blood. The CDR3 protein is CSVRLTGGPGETQYF. CDR3 DNA: TGCAGCGTCCGCCTAACGGGAGGGCCGGGGGAGACCCAGTACTTC.